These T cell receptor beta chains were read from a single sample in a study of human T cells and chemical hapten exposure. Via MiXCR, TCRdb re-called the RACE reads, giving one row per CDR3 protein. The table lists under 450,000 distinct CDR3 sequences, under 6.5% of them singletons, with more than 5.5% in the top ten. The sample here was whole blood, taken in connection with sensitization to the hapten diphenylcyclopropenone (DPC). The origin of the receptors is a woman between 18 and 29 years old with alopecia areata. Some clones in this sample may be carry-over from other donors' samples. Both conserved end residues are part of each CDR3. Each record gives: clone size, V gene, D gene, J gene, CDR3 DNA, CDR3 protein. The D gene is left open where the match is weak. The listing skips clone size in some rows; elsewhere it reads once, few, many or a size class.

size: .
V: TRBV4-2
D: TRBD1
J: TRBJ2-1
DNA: TGTGCCAGCAGCCAACAGCTGGCCGGGACAGGGGCCGATGAGCAGTTCTTC
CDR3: CASSQQLAGTGADEQFF

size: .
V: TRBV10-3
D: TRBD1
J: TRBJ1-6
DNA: TGTGCCATCAGTGACCGGACAGGGATTTCTAATTCACCCCTCCACTTT
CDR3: CAISDRTGISNSPLHF

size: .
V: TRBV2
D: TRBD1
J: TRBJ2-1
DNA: TGTGCCAGCGGGACAGCTCAGTTCTTC
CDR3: CASGTAQFF

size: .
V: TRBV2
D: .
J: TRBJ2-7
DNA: TGTGCCAGCAGTGTAACCTACGTAGAGCAGTACTTC
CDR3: CASSVTYVEQYF

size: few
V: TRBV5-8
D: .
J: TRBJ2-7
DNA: TGTGCCAGCAGCTTGTATACGGGGTACGAGCAGTACTTC
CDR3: CASSLYTGYEQYF

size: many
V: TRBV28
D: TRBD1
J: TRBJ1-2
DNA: TGTGCCAGCAGTTCCGGGACAGATAACTATGGCTACACCTTC
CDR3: CASSSGTDNYGYTF

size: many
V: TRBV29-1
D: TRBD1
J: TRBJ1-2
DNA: TGCAGCGTTGAAACAAGAAATGTCGGGACAGCCTCGTATGGCTACACCTTC
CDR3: CSVETRNVGTASYGYTF

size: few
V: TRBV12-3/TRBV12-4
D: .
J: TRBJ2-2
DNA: TGTGCCAGCAGTTTTAGACGGGGGCTTGGCGGGGAGCTGTTTTTT
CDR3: CASSFRRGLGGELFF

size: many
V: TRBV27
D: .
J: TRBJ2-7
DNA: TGTGCCAGCAGTTTAGGCCCTTCTTTTGAGCAGTACTTC
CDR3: CASSLGPSFEQYF

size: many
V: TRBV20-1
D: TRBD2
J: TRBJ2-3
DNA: TGCAGTGCTTCCTGGACTAGCGAGATCACAGATACGCAGTATTTT
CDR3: CSASWTSEITDTQYF

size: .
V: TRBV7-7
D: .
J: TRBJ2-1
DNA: TGTGCTAGCAGCTCCCAACTAGGCAGCTACAATGAGCAGTTCTTC
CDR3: CASSSQLGSYNEQFF

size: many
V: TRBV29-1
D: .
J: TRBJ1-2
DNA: TGCAGCGTTACCACAGTAAACTATGGCTACACCTTC
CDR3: CSVTTVNYGYTF

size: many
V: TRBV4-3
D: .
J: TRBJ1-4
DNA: TGCGCCAGCAGCCAAGTTCTTTCGGAAAAACTGTTTTTT
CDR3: CASSQVLSEKLFF

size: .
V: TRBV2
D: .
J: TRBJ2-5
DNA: TGTGCCAGCAGTGAGGGTAGCCCAGAGACCCAGTACTTC
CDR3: CASSEGSPETQYF

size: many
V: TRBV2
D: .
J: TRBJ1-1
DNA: TGTGCCAGCAGTGAAGGGAGGAACACTGAAGCTTTCTTT
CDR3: CASSEGRNTEAFF

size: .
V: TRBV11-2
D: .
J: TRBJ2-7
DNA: TGTGCCAGCAGCTTAGATGCGACCTACGAGCAGTACTTC
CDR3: CASSLDATYEQYF

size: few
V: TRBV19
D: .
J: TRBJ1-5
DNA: TGTGCCAGTAGAGAAATGTATAGGGGAAATCAGCCCCAGCATTTT
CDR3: CASREMYRGNQPQHF

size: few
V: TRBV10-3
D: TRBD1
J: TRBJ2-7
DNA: TGTGCCATTTCTGGTACCGGGACAGGGCCCTCCTACGAGCAGTACTTC
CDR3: CAISGTGTGPSYEQYF